Below, one TCR beta chain is given with its context. Its antigen is unknown. This entry belongs to a study of shared clonotypes between healthy human individuals. Notes on the study in general: Donor clonotype sharing was expected to depend on sequencing depth.

The naive CD8 subset, CD45RO-negative cells positively selected for CCR7, excluded terminally differentiated effector memory CD45RA+ cells. All donors qualified as healthy HIV-negative adults and had experienced no recent acute infections or vaccinations. The authors split each subset's genomic DNA evenly across several immunoSEQ plates. In the original workflow: ImmunoSEQ gave junction-only sequences without quality scores, so filtering differed. Sequencing was performed with immunoSEQ multiplex PCR; in TCRdb, only in-frame clones are kept and a portion is missing. V, J and clone size are taken as reported in that table, and D and trimming were inferred from the DNA itself. The table records 700,000 to 950,000 clones, approximately 97% of them present only once. The CDR3 contains 15 residues. V was cut by 5 bases and J by 3 bases, with 17 bases left in between. The germline V gene has CDR1 SEHNR and CDR2 FQNEAQ (reference sequence).

This chain joins TRBV7-9 and TRBJ2-7; a possible D gene is TRBD2 (5 bases). The sequencing input was naive CD8+ T cells sorted from blood. This TCR derives from a man aged 30-40 years in good health. The CDR3 sequence is CASSKPPDGIYEQYF. The CDR3 coding sequence is TGTGCCAGCAGCAAACCCCCGGACGGGATCTACGAGCAGTACTTC.